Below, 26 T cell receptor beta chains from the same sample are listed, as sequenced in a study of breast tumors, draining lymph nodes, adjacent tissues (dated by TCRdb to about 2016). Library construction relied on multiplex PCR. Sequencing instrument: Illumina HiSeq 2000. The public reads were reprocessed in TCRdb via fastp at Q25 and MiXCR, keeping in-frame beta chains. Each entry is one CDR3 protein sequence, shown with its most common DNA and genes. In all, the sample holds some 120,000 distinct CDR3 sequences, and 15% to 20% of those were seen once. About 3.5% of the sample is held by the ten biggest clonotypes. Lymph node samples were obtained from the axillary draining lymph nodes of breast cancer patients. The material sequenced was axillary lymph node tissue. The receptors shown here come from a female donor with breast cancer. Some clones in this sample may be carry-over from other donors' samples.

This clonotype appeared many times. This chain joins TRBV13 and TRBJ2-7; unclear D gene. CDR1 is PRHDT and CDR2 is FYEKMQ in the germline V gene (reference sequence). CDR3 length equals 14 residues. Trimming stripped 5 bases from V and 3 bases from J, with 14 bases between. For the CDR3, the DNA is TGTGCCAGCAGCATATACCCGAAGAGCTACGAGCAGTACTTC. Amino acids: CASSIYPKSYEQYF.

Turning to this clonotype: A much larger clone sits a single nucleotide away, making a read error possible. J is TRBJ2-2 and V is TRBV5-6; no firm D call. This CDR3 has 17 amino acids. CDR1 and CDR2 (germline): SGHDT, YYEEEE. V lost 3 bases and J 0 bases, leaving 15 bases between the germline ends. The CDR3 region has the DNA TGTGCCAGCAGCTCGTTGTGGACGCCCTCGAACACCGGGGAGCTGTTTTTT. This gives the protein CASSSLWTPSNTGELFF. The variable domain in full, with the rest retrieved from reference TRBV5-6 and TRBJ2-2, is DAGVTQSPTHLIKTRGQQVTLRCSPKSGHDTVSWYQQALGQGPQFIFQYYEEEERQRGNFPDRFSGHQFPNYSSELNVNALLLGDSALYLCASSSLWTPSNTGELFFGEGSRLTVL.

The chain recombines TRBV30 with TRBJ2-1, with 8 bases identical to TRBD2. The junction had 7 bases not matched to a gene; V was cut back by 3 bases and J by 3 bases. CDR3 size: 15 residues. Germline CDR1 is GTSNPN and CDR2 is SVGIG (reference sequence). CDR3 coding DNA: TGTGCCTGGAGGGGAGCGGGAGTTATCTACAATGAGCAGTTCTTC. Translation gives CAWRGAGVIYNEQFF.

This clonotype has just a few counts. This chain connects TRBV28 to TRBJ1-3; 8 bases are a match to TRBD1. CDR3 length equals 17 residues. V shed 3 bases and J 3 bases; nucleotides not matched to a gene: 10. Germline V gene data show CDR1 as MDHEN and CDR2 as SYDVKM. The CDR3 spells CASSFQYGDRSGNTIYF. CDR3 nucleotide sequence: TGTGCCAGCAGTTTCCAATACGGGGACAGGAGTGGAAACACCATATATTTT.

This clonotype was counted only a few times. CDR3: CASSNSYGYTF. In DNA, the CDR3 is TGTGCCAGCAGTAATTCCTATGGCTACACCTTC. This chain links TRBV28 with TRBJ1-2; D is uncertain. Trimming took off 5 bases at V and 4 bases at J, with 5 bases between the two ends. Germline V CDR1 and CDR2: MDHEN, SYDVKM. The CDR3 runs 11 residues.

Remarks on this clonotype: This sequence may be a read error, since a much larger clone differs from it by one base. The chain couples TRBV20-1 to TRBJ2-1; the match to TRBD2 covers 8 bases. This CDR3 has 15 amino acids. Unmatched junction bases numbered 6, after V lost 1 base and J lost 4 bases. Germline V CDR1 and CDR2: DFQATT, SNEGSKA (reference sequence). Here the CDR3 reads CSARGRGGRYNEQFF. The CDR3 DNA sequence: TGCAGTGCTAGAGGTCGGGGGGGCAGGTACAATGAGCAGTTCTTC.

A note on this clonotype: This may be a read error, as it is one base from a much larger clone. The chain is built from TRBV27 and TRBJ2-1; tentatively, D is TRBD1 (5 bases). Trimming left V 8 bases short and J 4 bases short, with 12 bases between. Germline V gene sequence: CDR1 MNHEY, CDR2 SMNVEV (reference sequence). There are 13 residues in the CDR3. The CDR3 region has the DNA TGTGCCAGCGCCATGGGGCCGTACAATGAGCAGTTCTTC. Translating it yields CASAMGPYNEQFF.

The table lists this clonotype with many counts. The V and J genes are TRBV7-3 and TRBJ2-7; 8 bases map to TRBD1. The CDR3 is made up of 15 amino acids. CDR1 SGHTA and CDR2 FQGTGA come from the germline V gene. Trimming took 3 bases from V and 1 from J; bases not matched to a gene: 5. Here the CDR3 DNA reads TGTGCCAGCAGCTTCCGACAGGGGAGGTCCTACGAGCAGTACTTC. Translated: CASSFRQGRSYEQYF.

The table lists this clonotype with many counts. The chain's CDR3 is CASSSLAGNRGGELFF. The CDR3 nucleotides are TGTGCCAGCAGCTCACTAGCGGGCAATAGGGGCGGGGAGCTGTTTTTT. The chain combines TRBV7-3 with TRBJ2-2; 9 nucleotides match TRBD2. Trimming at V came to 4 bases and at J to 7 bases, leaving 10 bases not matched to a gene. The length of the CDR3 is 16 residues. The germline V gene encodes CDR1 SGHTA and CDR2 FQGTGA.

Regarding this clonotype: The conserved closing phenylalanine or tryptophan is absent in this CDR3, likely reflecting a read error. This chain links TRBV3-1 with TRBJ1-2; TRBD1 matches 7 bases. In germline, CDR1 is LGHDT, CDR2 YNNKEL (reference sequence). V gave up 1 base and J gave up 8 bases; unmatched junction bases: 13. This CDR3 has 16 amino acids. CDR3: CASSQGPTGRLFGYTS. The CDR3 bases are TGTGCCAGCAGCCAAGGCCCGACAGGGAGGTTATTCGGCTACACCTCC.

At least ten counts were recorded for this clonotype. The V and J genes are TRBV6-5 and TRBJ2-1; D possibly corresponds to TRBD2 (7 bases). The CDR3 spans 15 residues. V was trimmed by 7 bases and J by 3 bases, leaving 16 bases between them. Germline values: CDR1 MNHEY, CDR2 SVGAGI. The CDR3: CASMGGGVIYNEQFF. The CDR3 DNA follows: TGTGCCAGCATGGGAGGGGGGGTCATCTACAATGAGCAGTTCTTC.

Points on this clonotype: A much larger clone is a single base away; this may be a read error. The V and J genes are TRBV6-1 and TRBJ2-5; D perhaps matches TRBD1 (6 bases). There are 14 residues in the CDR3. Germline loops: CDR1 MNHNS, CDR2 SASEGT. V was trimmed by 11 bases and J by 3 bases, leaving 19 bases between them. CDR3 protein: CACKSRDTKETQYF. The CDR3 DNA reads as TGTGCCTGCAAATCCCGGGACACAAAAGAGACCCAGTACTTC.

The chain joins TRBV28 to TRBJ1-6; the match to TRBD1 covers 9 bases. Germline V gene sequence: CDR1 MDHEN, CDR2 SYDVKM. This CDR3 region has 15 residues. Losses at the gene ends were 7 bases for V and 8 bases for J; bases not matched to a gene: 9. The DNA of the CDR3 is TGTGCCAGCACCACCGGAGGGACAGGGCATTCACCCCTCCACTTT. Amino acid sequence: CASTTGGTGHSPLHF.

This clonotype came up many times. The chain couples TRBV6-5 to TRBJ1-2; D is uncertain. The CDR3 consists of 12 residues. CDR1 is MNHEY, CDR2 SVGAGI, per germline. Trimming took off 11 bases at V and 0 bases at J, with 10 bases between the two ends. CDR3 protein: CASRGANYGYTF. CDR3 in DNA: TGTGCCTCACGGGGTGCTAACTATGGCTACACCTTC.

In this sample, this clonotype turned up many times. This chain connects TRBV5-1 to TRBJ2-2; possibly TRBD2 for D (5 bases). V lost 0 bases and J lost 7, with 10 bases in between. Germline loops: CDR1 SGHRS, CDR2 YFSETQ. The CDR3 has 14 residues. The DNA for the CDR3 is TGCGCCAGCAGCTTGGACCCTGGAGGCGGGGAGCTGTTTTTT. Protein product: CASSLDPGGGELFF. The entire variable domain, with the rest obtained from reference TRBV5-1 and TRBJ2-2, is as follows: KAGVTQTPRYLIKTRGQQVTLSCSPISGHRSVSWYQQTPGQGLQFLFEYFSETQRNKGNFPGRFSGRQFSNSRSEMNVSTLELGDSALYLCASSLDPGGGELFFGEGSRLTVL.

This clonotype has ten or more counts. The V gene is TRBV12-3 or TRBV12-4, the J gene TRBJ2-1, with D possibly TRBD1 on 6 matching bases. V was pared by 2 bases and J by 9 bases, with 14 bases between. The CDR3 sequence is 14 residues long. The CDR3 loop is CASSLLGAGVEQFF. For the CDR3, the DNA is TGTGCCAGCAGTTTACTGGGGGCCGGGGTTGAGCAGTTCTTC.

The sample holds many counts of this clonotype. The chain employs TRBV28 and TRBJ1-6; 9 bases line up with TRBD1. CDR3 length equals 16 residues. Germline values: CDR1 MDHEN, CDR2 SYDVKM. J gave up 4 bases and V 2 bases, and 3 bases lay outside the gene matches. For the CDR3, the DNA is TGTGCCAGCAGTTTAGGGGACAGGGTTTATAATTCACCCCTCCACTTT. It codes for CASSLGDRVYNSPLHF. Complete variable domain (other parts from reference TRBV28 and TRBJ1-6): DVKVTQSSRYLVKRTGEKVFLECVQDMDHENMFWYRQDPGLGLRLIYFSYDVKMKEKGDIPEGYSVSREKKERFSLILESASTNQTSMYLCASSLGDRVYNSPLHFGNGTRLTVT.

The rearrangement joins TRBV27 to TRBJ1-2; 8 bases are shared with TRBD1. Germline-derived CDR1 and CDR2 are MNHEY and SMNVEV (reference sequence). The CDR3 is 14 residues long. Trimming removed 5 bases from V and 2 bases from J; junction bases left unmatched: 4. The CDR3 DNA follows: TGTGCCAGCAGTCAACGACAGGGGAACTATGGCTACACCTTC. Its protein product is CASSQRQGNYGYTF.

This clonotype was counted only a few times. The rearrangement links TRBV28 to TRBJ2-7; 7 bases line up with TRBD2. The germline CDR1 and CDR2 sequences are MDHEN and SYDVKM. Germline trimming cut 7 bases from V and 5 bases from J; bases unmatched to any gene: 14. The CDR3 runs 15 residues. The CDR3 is CASTSTGLVKDEQYF. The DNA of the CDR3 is TGTGCCAGCACCTCGACTGGACTAGTGAAGGACGAGCAGTACTTC.

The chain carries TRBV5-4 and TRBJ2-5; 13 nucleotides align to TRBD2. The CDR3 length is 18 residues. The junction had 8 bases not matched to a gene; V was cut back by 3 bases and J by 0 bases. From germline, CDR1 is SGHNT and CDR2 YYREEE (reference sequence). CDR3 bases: TGTGCCAGCAGCTCGGGCGGACTAGCGGGGGTTTACCAAGAGACCCAGTACTTC. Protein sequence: CASSSGGLAGVYQETQYF.

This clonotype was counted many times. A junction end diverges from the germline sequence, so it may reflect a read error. CDR3: CASREDREYEQYF. The CDR3, as DNA: TGTGCCAGCAGGGAAGACAGGGAGTACGAGCAGTACTTC. This rearrangement joins TRBV2 to TRBJ2-7; TRBD1 aligns across 7 bases. The CDR3 has 13 amino acids. Germline V gene sequence: CDR1 SNHLY, CDR2 FYNNEI.

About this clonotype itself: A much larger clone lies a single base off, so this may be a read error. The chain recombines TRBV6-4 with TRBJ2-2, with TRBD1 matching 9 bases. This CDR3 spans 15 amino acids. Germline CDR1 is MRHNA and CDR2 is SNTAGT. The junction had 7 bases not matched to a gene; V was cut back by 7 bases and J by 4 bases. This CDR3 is CASNTGTGSTGELFF. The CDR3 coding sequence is TGTGCCAGCAATACCGGGACAGGGAGCACCGGGGAGCTGTTTTTT.

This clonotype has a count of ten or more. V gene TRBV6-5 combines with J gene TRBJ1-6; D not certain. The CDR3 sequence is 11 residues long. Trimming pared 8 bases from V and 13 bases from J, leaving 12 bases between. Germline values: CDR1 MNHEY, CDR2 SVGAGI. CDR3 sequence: CASSQLGPLHF. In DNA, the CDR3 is TGTGCCAGCTCCCAATTGGGGCCCCTCCACTTT.

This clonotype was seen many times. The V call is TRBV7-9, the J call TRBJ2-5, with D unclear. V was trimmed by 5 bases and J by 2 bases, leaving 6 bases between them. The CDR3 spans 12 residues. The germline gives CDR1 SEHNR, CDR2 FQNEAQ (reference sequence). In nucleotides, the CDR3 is TGTGCCAGCAGCCCCACTCAAGAGACCCAGTACTTC. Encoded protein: CASSPTQETQYF.

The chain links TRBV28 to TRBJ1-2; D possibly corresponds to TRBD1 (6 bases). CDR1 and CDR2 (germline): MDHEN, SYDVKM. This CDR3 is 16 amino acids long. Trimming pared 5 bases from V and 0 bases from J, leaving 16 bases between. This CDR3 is CASSPTGLQANYGYTF. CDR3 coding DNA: TGTGCCAGCAGTCCTACAGGGCTCCAAGCTAACTATGGCTACACCTTC.

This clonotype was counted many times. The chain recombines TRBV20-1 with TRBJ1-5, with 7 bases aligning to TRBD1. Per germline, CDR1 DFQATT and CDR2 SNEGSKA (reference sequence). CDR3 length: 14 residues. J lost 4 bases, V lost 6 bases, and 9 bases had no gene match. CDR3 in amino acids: CSAQGTVENQPQHF. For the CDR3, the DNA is TGCAGTGCACAAGGGACAGTCGAAAATCAGCCCCAGCATTTT.